This TCR beta chain originates from a study of shared clonotypes between healthy human individuals (dated by TCRdb to 2018 to 2020). In the study overall: Two women and a few men aged 18 to 49 years were included in the cohort. For each donor, three plates each were used for CD4 naive and CD4 memory, two plates were used for CD8 naive, and one plate was used for CD8 memory. To estimate repertoire size and how much clonotypes are shared between individuals, the study performed deep sequencing of blood TCR repertoires from a few healthy adults. To increase sequencing depth and limit assay-specific biases, TCR repertoire library preparation and sequencing were carried out by different laboratories using diverse techniques. Each donor's leukapheresis produced roughly between roughly 0.85 and 9.5 billion PBMCs.

Donors were healthy HIV-negative adults with no recently reported acute infections or vaccinations. Only Caucasian adults living in Nashville, Tennessee, USA were represented among the donors. Magnetic negative selection was used to enrich CD4+ T cells, after which naive cells were positively selected on CD45RA and the negative fraction became the memory subset. Blood was collected by leukapheresis, and PBMCs were isolated by Ficoll-Histopaque density gradient centrifugation and then cryopreserved in liquid nitrogen vapor phase. Analytical flow cytometry was used to check the purity and quantity of every magnetically sorted T cell population. From each sorted fraction, genomic DNA was isolated and quantified by UV absorbance on a Nanodrop 2000c. Using the deep immunoSEQ assay, TCR CDR3 regions were amplified from genomic DNA by multiplex PCR. Extracted genomic DNA from each cell subset was spread evenly across all wells of several immunoSEQ 96-well plates, with each plate serving as a replicate. Each replicate PCR for sorted subsets received 150 to 250 ng genomic DNA, equal to some 32,000 T cell genomes. The purified libraries were quantified using a Qubit 3.0 fluorometer, sized with a Bioanalyzer 2100, and then quantified again using the KAPA Library Quantification kit. Every immunoSEQ 96-well plate was sequenced on a separate single-read 150-cycle Illumina NextSeq 550 flow cell. The study's own analysis went as follows. The immunoSEQ output contained only junctional sequences without quality scores, so filtering could not match that applied to full-length reads. To assign V/J genes and CDR3, sequences were annotated against IMGT germline references using PyIR, a Python wrapper for IgBLAST v1.9. Reads were filtered out if the reads had weak V/J assignments (E-value above 1e-6), no CDR3, stop codons, out-of-frame junctions, or ambiguous translated residues. A V3J clonotype was defined by an identical inferred V gene, J gene, and CDR3 amino acid sequence. Percentage overlap between repertoires was computed as shared unique clonotypes divided by the size of the smaller repertoire. Richness of each repertoire was evaluated using RTK rarefaction, the Chao1 estimator, and Recon v2.1 estimates of unobserved clonotypes. Generation probabilities were computed with OLGA for all TCRbeta clonotypes obtained by the gDNA method from a handful of donors. TCRdb's version of the immuneACCESS table is confined to in-frame rearrangements and falls short of the full clone set. An unresolved V gene accounts for under half of the shortfall where checked; the remainder is of unknown origin. V, J and clone size reflect that table, while D and trimming were determined from the DNA. The sample contains 2 million or so clones, 85% to 95% of them found a single time. The ten top clones hold under 0.15% of the sample.

In regard to this clone: Its cognate antigen has yet to be identified. Base qualities are missing; no much larger clone stands one base away.

The paper as a whole reports these results and caveats: When four donors were compared, the shared fraction of clonotypes was approximately 5% for naive CD4, over 3% for naive CD8, 2% to 2.5% for memory CD4, and approximately 0.4% for memory CD8. Pairwise subsampling indicated that sequencing depth was expected to affect the degree of clonotype sharing among donors. The genetic and exposure-history diversity represented was limited by the small number of donors. Even with the large sequencing depth, rarefaction of the sorted-subset datasets indicated that sequencing was incomplete. Larger estimated clonotype richness was generally found for naive subsets than for memory subsets. Sampling was restricted to blood, and TCR repertoires in tissue are likely to differ from TCR repertoires in blood. Clonotypes shared by all four sorted-subset donors showed higher generation probabilities than non-shared clonotypes.

The germline V gene gives CDR1 as SGHRS and CDR2 as YFSETQ. The CDR3 sequence holds 15 residues, the cysteine and phenylalanine included. Only the CDR3 region is kept as DNA, spanning 45 bases read in frame from base 1. Deletion took 3 bases off V and 5 bases off J, with a span of 17 bases between the germline ends. The sequence joins TRBV5-1 to TRBJ1-1; the D gene assignment is ambiguous. The sequenced sample was naive CD4+ T cells sorted from blood. The cell subset or site label, as the study defines it: CD45RA+ positively selected. This receptor was obtained from a man aged 18 to 35 in good health. The CDR3 sequence is CASSSDPMGGTEAFF. The nucleotide sequence reads as follows: TGCGCCAGCAGCTCGGACCCCATGGGAGGTACTGAAGCTTTCTTT. With the rest looked up from the reference TRBV5-1 and TRBJ1-1 genes rather than sequenced, the full variable domain is KAGVTQTPRYLIKTRGQQVTLSCSPISGHRSVSWYQQTPGQGLQFLFEYFSETQRNKGNFPGRFSGRQFSNSRSEMNVSTLELGDSALYLCASSSDPMGGTEAFFGQGTRLTVV.